This is a list of T cell receptor beta chains from one sample in a study of T cells in pancreatic ductal adenocarcinoma. Clones were read by immunoSEQ multiplex PCR, and TCRdb kept only the in-frame ones, dropping some. The profile shows approximately 16,000 clones, about 93% of them singletons. Sample: PBMCs. These receptors originate from a human donor with pancreatic ductal adenocarcinoma. CDR3s include the opening cysteine and the closing phenylalanine or tryptophan. The order of the fields is V gene, D gene, clone size, J gene, CDR3 protein, CDR3 DNA. A D gene is named only where the DNA matches it firmly. Clone size is not always given. Where it is, it says once, few, many or a class for expanded clones.

>TRBV4-3|.|.|TRBJ2-3
CASSQDLGLTGTDTQYF
TGCGCCAGCAGCCAAGATCTGGGACTCACTGGCACAGATACGCAGTATTTT
>TRBV4-3|TRBD2|.|TRBJ2-1
CASSQGLSGRTHNEQFF
TGCGCCAGCAGCCAAGGACTTAGCGGGAGGACTCACAATGAGCAGTTCTTC
>TRBV7-9|TRBD1|.|TRBJ2-3
CASSLWTGRTDTQYF
TGTGCCAGCAGCCTCTGGACAGGACGCACAGATACGCAGTATTTT
>TRBV7-9|.|.|TRBJ1-2
CASSRLRDYGYTF
TGTGCCAGCAGCCGGCTCCGGGACTATGGCTACACCTTC
>TRBV7-2|TRBD1|.|TRBJ2-1
CASSPAWQGANNEQFF
TGTGCCAGCAGCCCCGCCTGGCAGGGGGCAAACAATGAGCAGTTCTTC
>TRBV2|.|.|TRBJ2-6
CASSENGPGANVLTF
TGTGCCAGCAGTGAAAACGGTCCAGGGGCCAACGTCCTGACTTTC
>TRBV29-1|.|.|TRBJ2-7
CSVEDRTGYEQYF
TGCAGCGTTGAAGATCGGACTGGGTACGAGCAGTACTTC
>TRBV18|TRBD1|few|TRBJ1-3
CASSPNILTRDSVSSGNTIYF
TGTGCCAGCTCACCTAACATTCTGACCCGGGACAGCGTAAGCTCTGGAAACACCATATATTTT
>TRBV11-3|.|.|TRBJ1-2
CASSFGNAPNYGYTF
TGTGCCAGCAGCTTCGGGAACGCGCCTAACTATGGCTACACCTTC
>TRBV4-2|TRBD1|.|TRBJ1-1
CASSQGGTGGYTEAFF
TGTGCCAGCAGCCAAGGAGGGACAGGGGGCTACACTGAAGCTTTCTTT
>TRBV29-1|.|.|TRBJ1-2
CSVEPGGDYGYTF
TGCAGCGTTGAACCGGGGGGCGACTATGGCTACACCTTC
>TRBV30|TRBD1|.|TRBJ1-3
CAWSRGQGRGNTIYF
TGTGCCTGGAGCCGGGGACAGGGCAGGGGAAACACCATATATTTT
>TRBV27|TRBD1|.|TRBJ1-6
CASSLGTGDSPLHF
TGTGCCAGCAGTTTAGGGACAGGGGATTCACCCCTCCACTTT
>TRBV5-1|.|.|TRBJ2-3
CASSLTDTQYF
TGCGCCAGCAGCCTCACAGATACGCAGTATTTT
>TRBV4-3|TRBD2|.|TRBJ2-5
CASSLSGSGQETQYF
TGCGCCAGCAGCCTTAGCGGGAGCGGTCAAGAGACCCAGTACTTC
>TRBV4-3|.|.|TRBJ2-1
CASSQDLHQGLYNEQFF
TGCGCCAGCAGCCAAGATCTACATCAGGGGCTCTACAATGAGCAGTTCTTC
>TRBV7-2|TRBD1|.|TRBJ1-5
CASSPTGGNQPQHF
TGTGCCAGCAGTCCGACAGGGGGCAATCAGCCCCAGCATTTT
>TRBV18|.|once|TRBJ1-2
CASSPDTGKDYGYTF
TGTGCCAGCTCACCTGATACAGGGAAAGACTATGGCTACACCTTC